This T cell receptor (beta chain) was sequenced during a study of blood T cells in healthy people across ages. In germline, CDR1 is MNHEY, CDR2 SVGEGT. The V segment lost 5 bases and the J segment 4 bases; nucleotides outside the gene matches: 9. The CDR3 is 15 amino acids. A second PCR, run for roughly 7 to 12 cycles, used a sample-barcoded 5' primer plus a J-beta primer mix. TCRdb reprocessed the 5' RACE reads with MiXCR, giving one entry per CDR3 protein. The data contain 800,000 to 950,000 distinct CDR3 sequences, around 46% of them seen just once; the ten biggest clones take up around 15%. The receptor was isolated from a man under 40 in good health. J is TRBJ1-2 and V is TRBV6-2 or TRBV6-3; 8 bases align to TRBD1. Sequencing input: blood. The CDR3, as DNA: TGTGCCAGCAGTGTCCCGGGACAGGCCTTCTATGGCTACACCTTC. Protein sequence: CASSVPGQAFYGYTF.